A selection of T cell receptor beta chains follows, all from one sample in a study of cytomegalovirus exposure and HLA in healthy donors. Clones were sequenced by immunoSEQ multiplex PCR, and TCRdb holds only the in-frame ones, with some missing. The sample has around 130,000 clones, roughly three quarters seen once. Source material: PBMCs. These receptors came from a woman aged 40 to 50 in good health and CMV-seronegative. The CDR3 runs from the conserved cysteine through the conserved F or W. D genes are given only for firm matches. Size tells how often a clone was seen (once, few, many) or the class of an expanded clone, and some rows leave it out.

D gene,clone size,J gene,V gene,CDR3 protein,CDR3 DNA
-,-,TRBJ1-1,TRBV4-2,CASSQDTQAMNTEAFF,TGTGCCAGCAGCCAAGATACGCAGGCCATGAACACTGAAGCTTTCTTT
TRBD2,-,TRBJ2-1,TRBV11-2,CASSLGTSGLNEQFF,TGTGCCAGCAGCTTAGGAACTAGCGGCCTCAATGAGCAGTTCTTC
TRBD2,once,TRBJ2-1,TRBV2,CASSEYGRELNEQFF,TGTGCCAGCAGTGAGTACGGGCGGGAGCTCAATGAGCAGTTCTTC
TRBD2,-,TRBJ2-1,TRBV7-2,CASSLVSGRGGSNEQFF,TGTGCCAGCAGCTTAGTTAGCGGGAGAGGGGGGAGCAATGAGCAGTTCTTC
-,-,TRBJ1-4,TRBV7-5,CVRSRDREKLFF,TGTGTCAGAAGCCGAGACAGGGAAAAACTGTTTTTT
-,-,TRBJ1-5,TRBV28,CASSLAAAPQHF,TGTGCCAGCAGTTTGGCGGCGGCGCCCCAGCATTTT
TRBD2,few,TRBJ2-7,TRBV18,CASSPPYPAGEQYF,TGTGCCAGCTCACCACCGTATCCAGCGGGGGAGCAGTACTTC
-,once,TRBJ2-5,TRBV5-1,CASSSPGGGETQYF,TGCGCCAGCAGCTCCCCCGGGGGAGGAGAGACCCAGTACTTC
TRBD1,-,TRBJ2-2,TRBV5-1,CASSLYLLGTGNTGELFF,TGCGCCAGCAGCCTCTACCTCCTTGGGACAGGGAATACCGGGGAGCTGTTTTTT
TRBD2,-,TRBJ2-5,TRBV4-1,CASSHTPGLEGETQYF,TGCGCCAGCAGCCATACTCCGGGACTAGAAGGAGAGACCCAGTACTTC
-,-,TRBJ1-1,TRBV7-9,CASSSPQNTEAFF,TGTGCCAGCAGCTCCCCCCAGAACACTGAAGCTTTCTTT
-,-,TRBJ2-7,TRBV27,CASSSRGVRTYEQYF,TGTGCCAGCAGTTCCAGGGGGGTTAGAACCTACGAGCAGTACTTC
-,-,TRBJ1-5,TRBV28,CASSQGGVQPQHF,TGTGCCAGCAGCCAGGGCGGGGTCCAGCCCCAGCATTTT
TRBD2,-,TRBJ2-7,TRBV9,CASSYSGLVGDEQYF,TGTGCCAGCAGCTACAGCGGACTAGTAGGGGACGAGCAGTACTTC
-,-,TRBJ2-1,TRBV11-2,CASGDWAGSSYNEQFF,TGTGCCAGCGGCGACTGGGCGGGAAGCTCCTACAATGAGCAGTTCTTC
-,-,TRBJ2-4,TRBV2,CASSEAQGWVNIQYF,TGTGCCAGCAGTGAAGCGCAGGGATGGGTGAACATTCAGTACTTC
TRBD2,-,TRBJ2-1,TRBV30,CAWSPLLAGQNEQFF,TGTGCCTGGAGTCCTCTTTTAGCGGGGCAAAATGAGCAGTTCTTC
-,few,TRBJ2-3,TRBV11-2,CASWGGEDTQYF,TGTGCCAGCTGGGGAGGTGAAGATACGCAGTATTTT
TRBD1,-,TRBJ1-2,TRBV6-1,CASSEQGDYGYTF,TGTGCCAGCAGTGAACAGGGGGACTATGGCTACACCTTC
TRBD1,once,TRBJ2-7,TRBV7-2,CASSRDRTYEQYF,TGTGCCAGCAGCCGGGACAGGACCTACGAGCAGTACTTC
TRBD1,-,TRBJ1-6,TRBV5-5,CASSPSGQGNTPLHF,TGTGCCAGCAGCCCCTCGGGACAGGGCAATACACCCCTCCACTTT
TRBD1,-,TRBJ1-4,TRBV7-2,CASSSSHQGANEKLFF,TGTGCCAGCAGCTCCAGCCACCAGGGGGCCAATGAAAAACTGTTTTTT
TRBD2,-,TRBJ2-1,TRBV6-1,CASSEVGGNEQFF,TGTGCCAGCAGTGAAGTCGGGGGGAATGAGCAGTTCTTC
TRBD1,-,TRBJ2-2,TRBV7-6,CASRAKVGQGVTGELFF,TGTGCCAGCAGGGCAAAGGTGGGACAGGGGGTCACCGGGGAGCTGTTTTTT
-,-,TRBJ2-7,TRBV5-4,CASSSRGDNEQYF,TGTGCCAGCAGCTCACGGGGGGACAACGAGCAGTACTTC
TRBD1,once,TRBJ1-2,TRBV6-5,CASSDADRVYGYTF,TGTGCCAGCAGTGACGCTGACAGGGTCTATGGCTACACCTTC
-,-,TRBJ2-5,TRBV30,CAWSWAGIQETQYF,TGTGCCTGGAGTTGGGCAGGGATTCAAGAGACCCAGTACTTC
TRBD2,-,TRBJ2-1,TRBV6-5,CASSYSPLTSGEQFF,TGTGCCAGCAGTTACTCGCCACTTACTAGCGGGGAGCAGTTCTTC
-,-,TRBJ2-1,TRBV9,CASSVEATFHNEQFF,TGTGCCAGCAGCGTAGAAGCGACCTTCCACAATGAGCAGTTCTTC
TRBD1,-,TRBJ2-7,TRBV29-1,CSVEVGQGRYEQYF,TGCAGCGTTGAAGTGGGACAGGGGAGGTACGAGCAGTACTTC
-,-,TRBJ2-3,TRBV29-1,CSVDRGTDTQYF,TGCAGCGTTGATCGGGGCACAGATACGCAGTATTTT
TRBD2,-,TRBJ2-2,TRBV11-2,CASSLDPAGPWGELFF,TGTGCCAGCAGCTTAGATCCAGCGGGGCCTTGGGGGGAGCTGTTTTTT
TRBD1,-,TRBJ2-1,TRBV4-2,CASSHNPGQGGHEQFF,TGTGCCAGCAGCCACAACCCGGGACAGGGGGGCCATGAGCAGTTCTTC
-,-,TRBJ1-5,TRBV2,CASSGGVGKGNQPQHF,TGTGCCAGCAGTGGGGGGGTGGGGAAGGGCAATCAGCCCCAGCATTTT
-,-,TRBJ2-7,TRBV7-9,CASSSGAKGGYEQYF,TGTGCCAGCAGCTCAGGAGCAAAAGGGGGTTACGAGCAGTACTTC
TRBD2,once,TRBJ2-3,TRBV7-2,CASSTRLAGRMDTQYF,TGTGCCAGCAGCACCCGTCTAGCGGGGAGGATGGATACGCAGTATTTT
-,-,TRBJ1-2,TRBV28,CASRGVNYGYTF,TGTGCCAGTCGCGGAGTTAACTATGGCTACACCTTC
-,many,TRBJ2-7,TRBV2,CASSSTQYEQYF,TGTGCCAGCAGTTCAACACAGTACGAGCAGTACTTC
-,-,TRBJ2-4,TRBV1,CTSHGGDRGNNIQYF,TGCACCAGCCATGGGGGGGATAGGGGCAACAACATTCAGTACTTC
TRBD1,-,TRBJ2-7,TRBV6-5,CASSRQGPNYEQYF,TGTGCCAGCAGTCGACAGGGGCCCAACTACGAGCAGTACTTC
TRBD1,-,TRBJ2-6,TRBV6-5,CASTQGASGANVLTF,TGTGCCAGCACCCAGGGGGCCTCTGGGGCCAACGTCCTGACTTTC